Sequencing of this T cell receptor beta chain was carried out in a study of OX40 agonist ivuxolimab in advanced cancers. Study findings and constraints: At doses 0.1 to 3.0 mg/kg, CD4+ and CD8+ clones expanded.

After removal of 6 bases from V and 4 bases from J, the junction contained 7 bases not matched to a gene. Germline CDR1 MNHEY, CDR2 SMNVEV (reference sequence). The CDR3 contains 16 residues. Enrollment shut out patients with autoimmune disease history or systemic immunosuppression. TCRdb's table, derived via immunoSEQ multiplex PCR, lists solely in-frame clones and lacks some. The sample shows approximately 35,000 clones, approximately 89% of them seen only once. Comments on this clone: The antigen is not known.

Source: CD4+ or CD8+ T cells sorted from blood, taken in a trial of the OX40 agonist ivuxolimab. The clonotype comes from an adult with an advanced solid tumor such as melanoma, head and neck, liver or kidney cancer. The V call is TRBV27, the J call TRBJ2-2, with 11 bases aligning to TRBD1. The CDR3, as DNA: TGTGCCAGCAGCAAAGGACAGGGGGCGAGCACCGGGGAGCTGTTTTTT. Protein: CASSKGQGASTGELFF.